These 16 T cell receptor beta chains were sequenced from one sample in a study of monozygotic twins with inflammatory bowel disease. TCRdb reprocessed the 5' RACE reads and stores each CDR3 protein as one record, lacking DNA. Here the sample table reports fewer than 550,000 distinct CDR3 sequences. Sequenced sample: blood. Every receptor here comes from a human donor with ulcerative colitis or Crohn's disease, or a healthy co-twin of an affected twin (not recorded which).

J is TRBJ1-3 and V is TRBV29-1. The CDR3 runs 12 residues. Germline CDR1 SQVTM, CDR2 ANQGSEA. The CDR3 region is CSVRTERNTIYF.

This chain uses TRBV5-1 with TRBJ1-1; TCRdb reports TRBD1, a call that lacks DNA to check it against. CDR3 length equals 13 residues. Germline CDR1 SGHRS, CDR2 YFSETQ. The CDR3 loop is CASSLKGAGEAFF.

The rearrangement joins TRBV6-2 or TRBV6-3 to TRBJ2-2; the D gene TCRdb calls, TRBD2, cannot be checked with no DNA. Germline V gene lookup returns CDR1 MNHEY and CDR2 SVGEGT. There are 18 residues in the CDR3. CDR3 in amino acids: CASTSGTSGRRDTGELFF.

This chain connects TRBV7-9 to TRBJ1-3; there is no DNA to check the TCRdb D call of TRBD1. Germline loops: CDR1 SEHNR, CDR2 FQNEAQ (reference sequence). This CDR3 contains 14 residues. The CDR3 spells CASSLSTGGNTIYF.

The V and J genes are TRBV18 and TRBJ2-5. CDR3 length: 11 amino acids. Germline CDR1 is KGHSH and CDR2 is LQKENI. The CDR3 spells CAISPGETQYF.

J is TRBJ1-2 and V is TRBV24-1. Looked up from germline, CDR1 is KGHDR and CDR2 is SFDVKD. The CDR3 consists of 14 residues. This CDR3 is CATSDLGENYGYTF.

The chain joins TRBV4-1 to TRBJ2-1; lacking DNA, the TRBD2 call made by TCRdb goes unchecked. CDR1 and CDR2 from the germline V gene are MGHRA and YSYEKL. This CDR3 has 13 residues. The CDR3 here is CASRPAGYNEQFF.

The V call is TRBV7-3, the J call TRBJ2-1; TCRdb's D call of TRBD1 is untestable without DNA. Germline CDR1 SGHTA, CDR2 FQGTGA. The CDR3 extends over 15 amino acids. The CDR3 sequence: CASSINTGVYNEQFF.

V usage is TRBV12-3 or TRBV12-4 and J usage is TRBJ2-6; TCRdb reports TRBD1, a call that lacks DNA to check it against. This CDR3 spans 19 amino acids. The CDR3: CASSSNVGQGAPGANVLTF.

The rearrangement joins TRBV6-1 to TRBJ1-2; TCRdb's D gene call, TRBD1, goes unchecked for lack of DNA. Per the germline V gene, CDR1 is MNHNS and CDR2 is SASEGT. The CDR3 is made up of 17 amino acids. CDR3 region: CASSPRDRASDWYGYTF.

The J gene is TRBJ2-3, the V gene TRBV9; TCRdb gives TRBD2 as the D gene, but with no DNA this cannot be confirmed. The CDR3 spans 17 residues. Looked up from germline, CDR1 is SGDLS and CDR2 is YYNGEE. The CDR3 loop is CASSVGIGGGASDTQYF.

The chain recombines TRBV7-2 with TRBJ2-5. Germline V lookup: CDR1 SGHTA, CDR2 FQGNSA. This CDR3 has 15 amino acids. The CDR3 sequence: CASRRGDSNQETQYF.

The CDR3 here is CSARDRRVLNEQFF. The V call is TRBV20-1, the J call TRBJ2-1; no DNA is available, so the TRBD2 call from TCRdb remains unchecked. The CDR3 totals 14 residues. Germline values: CDR1 DFQATT, CDR2 SNEGSKA (reference sequence).

This chain joins TRBV5-4 and TRBJ1-4; TCRdb selects TRBD1, and the lack of DNA leaves this call unchecked. Germline V CDR1 and CDR2: SGHNT, YYREEE (reference sequence). The CDR3 contains 15 residues. CDR3 amino acids: CASSGGDSNNEKLFF.

V is TRBV27 and J is TRBJ2-3; as DNA is missing, the TRBD2 call by TCRdb cannot be tested. CDR3 size: 17 residues. Germline-derived CDR1 and CDR2 are MNHEY and SMNVEV (reference sequence). CDR3 protein: CASSLLAGGLSTDTQYF.

The chain has TRBV20-1 and TRBJ1-1; TCRdb picks TRBD1, but there is no DNA to check that call. Germline lookup yields CDR1 DFQATT and CDR2 SNEGSKA (reference sequence). The CDR3 consists of 15 residues. CDR3: CSARPTGRDNTEAFF.